Listed below are T cell receptor beta chains from one sample, sequenced in a study of beta chain features in type 1 diabetes. Clones were read by immunoSEQ multiplex PCR, and TCRdb kept only the in-frame ones, dropping some. This sample has over 300,000 clones; approximately 10% occur once, and the top ten carry 0.95% to 1.1%. The sequenced material came from central memory CD4+ T cells from blood. These receptors all stem from a man younger than 45 with type 1 diabetes. The conserved cysteine and the conserved F or W are not part of the CDR3 here. A row's size may be missing; if present it is once, few, many or a size class.

J: TRBJ1-2
size: NA
V: TRBV4-3
CDR3: ASSQDTPDGANGYT

J: TRBJ2-6
size: many
V: TRBV29-1
CDR3: SVSEAPGANVLT

J: TRBJ2-7
size: NA
V: TRBV13
CDR3: ASSLQPLLRDEQY

J: TRBJ2-1
size: NA
V: TRBV28
CDR3: ASSLSAGIPYNEQF

J: TRBJ2-7
size: NA
V: TRBV23-1
CDR3: ASRNRDRGAGSSYEQY

J: TRBJ1-3
size: NA
V: TRBV12-5
CDR3: ASGLVGVNTIY

J: TRBJ2-7
size: NA
V: TRBV30
CDR3: AWSAPGQLN

J: TRBJ2-7
size: few
V: TRBV10-3
CDR3: AIGGQRPTEQY

J: TRBJ1-4
size: few
V: TRBV18
CDR3: ASSQTGGPTNEKLF

J: TRBJ2-2
size: NA
V: TRBV2
CDR3: ASSELEGSGELF

J: TRBJ2-1
size: NA
V: TRBV5-1
CDR3: ASSLVRGSLEQF

J: TRBJ1-3
size: many
V: TRBV5-6
CDR3: ASSFGEPGNTIY

J: TRBJ2-7
size: many
V: TRBV7-8
CDR3: ASRPTGVVYEQY

J: TRBJ2-7
size: NA
V: TRBV11-2
CDR3: ASSLTPYEQY

J: TRBJ1-4
size: many
V: TRBV15
CDR3: ATSRDRGARATNEKLF

J: TRBJ1-3
size: NA
V: TRBV7-2
CDR3: ASSSSKWTGPGNTIY

J: TRBJ1-2
size: NA
V: TRBV5-1
CDR3: ASSSEPGGYGYT

J: TRBJ1-2
size: NA
V: TRBV2
CDR3: ASRGTDRANYGYT

J: TRBJ2-5
size: few
V: TRBV7-8
CDR3: ASSPEAGVETQY

J: TRBJ2-3
size: NA
V: TRBV7-9
CDR3: ASSLTGGESTQY

J: TRBJ1-5
size: few
V: TRBV10-3
CDR3: AISDGQGPNQPQH

J: TRBJ1-2
size: NA
V: TRBV6-6
CDR3: ASSYTSNYGYT

J: TRBJ2-2
size: NA
V: TRBV4-3
CDR3: ASSQERGAGELF

J: TRBJ1-3
size: few
V: TRBV29-1
CDR3: SVAIGSGNTIY